This is a list of T cell receptor beta chains from one sample in a study of shared clonotypes between healthy human individuals. Sequencing used immunoSEQ multiplex PCR; TCRdb keeps in-frame clones, though not all of them. In the table there are about 710,000 clones, about two thirds of which are singletons. The specimen was memory CD4+ T cells sorted from blood. These receptor sequences come from a woman younger than 45 in good health. Both conserved end residues are part of each CDR3. Each record gives: D gene, V gene, clone size, J gene, CDR3 DNA, CDR3 protein. A D gene is named only where the DNA matches it firmly. Only some rows state a clone size, as once, few, many or a class for expanded clones.

>TRBD2|TRBV4-1|.|TRBJ2-7
TGCGCCAGCAGCCCCGGACTAGCGGGAGGCCCCTTCTACGAGCAGTACTTC
CASSPGLAGGPFYEQYF
>.|TRBV25-1|.|TRBJ2-1
TGTGCCAGCAGTGATCGAGGGGGGACTTACAATGAGCAGTTCTTC
CASSDRGGTYNEQFF
>TRBD1|TRBV28|.|TRBJ2-6
TGTGCCAGCAGTCTACAGGGGACTGGGGCCAACGTCCTGACTTTC
CASSLQGTGANVLTF
>.|TRBV2|.|TRBJ2-1
TGTGCCAGCACAAGACAGGCCCATGAGCAGTTCTTC
CASTRQAHEQFF
>TRBD2|TRBV28|.|TRBJ2-1
TGTGCCAGCAGTTTATCTGGTCCGGGACTAGCGCCCGAGCAGTTCTTC
CASSLSGPGLAPEQFF
>TRBD2|TRBV6-5|.|TRBJ2-1
TGTGCCAGCAGTTTCACGTTAGCGGGAGGTCACAATGAGCAGTTCTTC
CASSFTLAGGHNEQFF
>.|TRBV27|once|TRBJ1-5
TGTGCCAGCAAACTGACAGGAGGGCTTCAGCCCCAGCATTTT
CASKLTGGLQPQHF
>.|TRBV28|.|TRBJ2-7
TGTGCCAGCAGGGCGGGGTCTAGCGACCACGAGCAGTACTTC
CASRAGSSDHEQYF
>.|TRBV6-1|.|TRBJ2-7
TGTGCCAGCGGGGTCGTGAGGGGCTACGAGCAGTACTTC
CASGVVRGYEQYF
>TRBD1|TRBV2|.|TRBJ2-5
TGTGCCAGCAGGAGGACAGGGCTGGAGACCCAGTACTTC
CASRRTGLETQYF
>TRBD2|TRBV7-9|few|TRBJ2-1
TGTGCCAGCACCATGACTAGCGGGAGGACCAATGAGCAGTTCTTC
CASTMTSGRTNEQFF
>.|TRBV5-4|.|TRBJ2-7
TGTGCCAGCAGCTTGCCACTAGGACAGAGCTCCTACGAGCAGTACTTC
CASSLPLGQSSYEQYF
>.|TRBV6-6|.|TRBJ1-5
TGTGCCAGCAGTTATTCAACGGATAACCATCAGCCCCAGCATTTT
CASSYSTDNHQPQHF
>TRBD1|TRBV11-1|.|TRBJ1-3
TGTGCCAGCAGCTTCAGGGGGCGATCTGGAAACACCATATATTTT
CASSFRGRSGNTIYF
>TRBD1|TRBV18|.|TRBJ2-7
TGTGCCAGCTCACCGGGTAGGGACAGTGACTACGAGCAGTACTTC
CASSPGRDSDYEQYF
>TRBD2|TRBV11-1|.|TRBJ2-1
TGTGCCAGCAGCCCGGGACTAGCGGGAGGGGGGGAGCGCTACAATGAGCAGTTCTTC
CASSPGLAGGGERYNEQFF
>TRBD2|TRBV10-3|.|TRBJ2-1
TGTGCCATCAGTGAGCCGACTAGCGGGGTCTACAATGAGCAGTTCTTC
CAISEPTSGVYNEQFF
>TRBD1|TRBV5-5|.|TRBJ2-7
TGTGCCAGCAGCACTAGACAGGGGCACGAGCAGTACTTC
CASSTRQGHEQYF
>.|TRBV18|many|TRBJ2-7
TGTGCCAGCTCCTTCCGAGAGGGCGAGCAGTACTTC
CASSFREGEQYF
>.|TRBV5-1|.|TRBJ2-1
TGCGCCAGCAGCTTTTCTAGCGTTTACAATGAGCAGTTCTTC
CASSFSSVYNEQFF
>.|TRBV28|.|TRBJ1-5
TGTGCCAGCAGCCACGGAGGAGGCGGGGGCAATCAGCCCCAGCATTTT
CASSHGGGGGNQPQHF
>.|TRBV7-2|.|TRBJ2-7
TGTGCCAGCAGTCCGAGGGGCTACGAGCAGTACTTC
CASSPRGYEQYF
>.|TRBV5-1|few|TRBJ1-1
TGCGCCAGCAGCTCACAGGCAAGCTTGAACACTGAAGCTTTCTTT
CASSSQASLNTEAFF
>.|TRBV6-5|.|TRBJ1-1
TGTGCCAGCAGTTACGCGGCCGGGACCTCGGAAGCTTTCTTT
CASSYAAGTSEAFF
>TRBD1|TRBV4-1|.|TRBJ1-6
TGCGCCAGCAGTGCACGGACAGGGGGAATTTTATCACCCCTCCACTTT
CASSARTGGILSPLHF